The T cell receptor beta chain under discussion was sequenced for a study of blood T cell repertoires in COVID-19. Across the whole study: The study drew acute and convalescent COVID-19 samples from the United States, Italy and Spain. PBMCs, B-cell-depleted T cells, or T cells provided the cDNA or gDNA that made up the material.

Trimming shortened V by 6 bases and J by 8 bases, and 26 bases separated the two germline ends. Germline-derived CDR1 and CDR2 are MDHEN and SYDVKM. This CDR3 comprises 16 residues. In the authors' methods: Amplification of reference gene primers was used by the study to estimate nucleated cell counts. Only in-frame clones appear in the TCRdb table, and some are missing; sequencing was by immunoSEQ multiplex PCR. The DNA was the basis for D and trimming; V, J and clone size are from that table. The top ten hold approximately 4.1% of the sample, which has about 95,000 clones, about 90% seen once. Sequenced input: peripheral blood. This sequence originates from a woman in her 50s in a cohort sampled during active COVID-19. The V gene is TRBV28, the J gene TRBJ2-7; tentative D call: TRBD1 (6 bases). CDR3: CASSGTQGTGRGQQYF. The DNA of the CDR3 is TGTGCCAGCAGCGGTACACAGGGTACAGGGCGCGGGCAGCAGTACTTC.